Listed below are T cell receptor beta chains from one sample, sequenced in a study of cytomegalovirus exposure and HLA in healthy donors. Data came from immunoSEQ multiplex PCR; TCRdb stores just in-frame clones and leaves some out. The profile shows about 180,000 clones, less than 85% of them singletons. Specimen: PBMCs. These receptors originate from a man aged 35 to 55 in good health and CMV-seronegative. CDR3s include the opening cysteine and the closing phenylalanine or tryptophan. The order of the fields is D gene, clone size, J gene, V gene, CDR3 DNA, CDR3 protein. D genes are given only for firm matches. A clone size is listed for some rows: how often the clone was seen (once, few, many), or a class if it is expanded.

>-|-|TRBJ2-1|TRBV29-1
TGCAGCATAACAGCTCCCCGGGGGAATGAGCAGTTCTTC
CSITAPRGNEQFF
>TRBD1|-|TRBJ2-2|TRBV4-1
TGCGCCAGCAGCCAATTGACAGGGGTATTCGGGGAGCTGTTTTTT
CASSQLTGVFGELFF
>TRBD1|-|TRBJ1-5|TRBV5-5
TGTGCCAGCAGCTTGGTGTACAGGGGGAGGGGGCCCCAGCATTTT
CASSLVYRGRGPQHF
>TRBD2|-|TRBJ2-1|TRBV9
TGTGCCAGCAGCGAACAATTAGCGGGGGGGCCTGTTAATGAGCAGTTCTTC
CASSEQLAGGPVNEQFF
>-|-|TRBJ1-1|TRBV29-1
TGCAGCGCCGTTAGGCCCACAGCGGGGATGAACACTGAAGCTTTCTTT
CSAVRPTAGMNTEAFF
>TRBD1|few|TRBJ2-7|TRBV10-3
TGTGCCATCAGTGAGAACAGGGGGCCCGGCTACGAGCAGTACTTC
CAISENRGPGYEQYF
>-|few|TRBJ2-7|TRBV6-1
TGTGCCAGCAGTGAAGGAGTCGGGTTGACGGCCGAGCAGTACTTC
CASSEGVGLTAEQYF
>TRBD1|-|TRBJ1-1|TRBV6-6
TGTGCCAGCAGTACTCCGGGACAGTACACTGAAGCTTTCTTT
CASSTPGQYTEAFF
>-|-|TRBJ2-7|TRBV5-6
TGTGCCAGCAGCTTGAGGGGGAACCGTTTCTACGAGCAGTACTTC
CASSLRGNRFYEQYF
>-|once|TRBJ1-2|TRBV4-3
TGCGCCAGCAGCCAAGCCTCCGGGACTAGTGGCTACACCTTC
CASSQASGTSGYTF
>TRBD1|few|TRBJ1-2|TRBV7-9
TGTGCCAGCAGCACCGTCCCCGGGACAGGGGGCGCCGTAAACTATGGCTACACCTTC
CASSTVPGTGGAVNYGYTF
>-|few|TRBJ1-1|TRBV29-1
TGCAGCGCCAGACAGATGAACACTGAAGCTTTCTTT
CSARQMNTEAFF
>TRBD1|-|TRBJ2-2|TRBV19
TGTGCCAGTAGAGGGGGACAGAGGCTGAACACCGGGGAGCTGTTTTTT
CASRGGQRLNTGELFF
>TRBD1|-|TRBJ1-1|TRBV5-4
TGTGCCAGCAGCTTGGACAGGGGAAACACTGAAGCTTTCTTT
CASSLDRGNTEAFF
>TRBD1|-|TRBJ1-1|TRBV19
TGTGCCAGTAGGCGGACAGGGGGCACTGAAGCTTTCTTT
CASRRTGGTEAFF
>TRBD1|-|TRBJ2-3|TRBV18
TGTGCCAGCTCACCACTCGCGACAGGGTACAAAGATACGCAGTATTTT
CASSPLATGYKDTQYF
>TRBD1|-|TRBJ2-7|TRBV19
TGTGCCAGTAGTACAATAATGACCTCCGGGACAGATACCTACGAGCAGTACTTC
CASSTIMTSGTDTYEQYF
>-|-|TRBJ1-1|TRBV2
TGTGCCAGCATGAGGAACACTGAAGCTTTCTTT
CASMRNTEAFF
>TRBD1|few|TRBJ2-7|TRBV18
TGTGCCAGCTCACCCTTGGGGACAGGGAGCTCCTACGAGCAGTACTTC
CASSPLGTGSSYEQYF
>-|-|TRBJ1-1|TRBV30
TGTGCCTGGGAAAGGGGCACTGAAGCTTTCTTT
CAWERGTEAFF
>-|few|TRBJ2-3|TRBV7-8
TGTGCCAGCAGCCCCAGGGGCATTCCAAGCACAGATACGCAGTATTTT
CASSPRGIPSTDTQYF
>TRBD2|once|TRBJ2-5|TRBV7-7
TGTGCCAGCAGAACCGGACTAGCGGATCAAGAGACCCAGTACTTC
CASRTGLADQETQYF
>-|-|TRBJ2-1|TRBV4-3
TGCGCCAGCAGCCAAGATGGTTTGGGCGAGGGATACAATCACAATGAGCAGTTCTTC
CASSQDGLGEGYNHNEQFF
>-|-|TRBJ2-3|TRBV7-8
TGTGCCAGCAGCTTAGCGGGGACTGACTGGGATACGCAGTATTTT
CASSLAGTDWDTQYF
>TRBD2|-|TRBJ2-3|TRBV4-1
TGCGCCAGCAGCCAAGACGGGGGGGCTAGCACAGATACGCAGTATTTT
CASSQDGGASTDTQYF
>TRBD1|-|TRBJ2-1|TRBV7-3
TGTGCCAGCAGCCCAGGGGGCGAATCCTACAATGAGCAGTTCTTC
CASSPGGESYNEQFF
>-|-|TRBJ2-6|TRBV5-4
TGTGCCAGCAGCTTGAAGGGAGCAAGTGGGGCCAACGTCCTGACTTTC
CASSLKGASGANVLTF
>TRBD1|-|TRBJ1-5|TRBV5-5
TGTGCCAGCACCATGACAGGGGGCGAAGGTCAGCCCCAGCATTTT
CASTMTGGEGQPQHF
>-|-|TRBJ1-2|TRBV7-9
TGTTCCAGCAGCTTAGACTTTCCGAACTATGGCTACACCTTC
CSSSLDFPNYGYTF
>TRBD1|-|TRBJ2-7|TRBV9
TGTGCCAGCAGCACCGGACAGGGGATCCCCTACGAGCAGTACTTC
CASSTGQGIPYEQYF
>TRBD2|-|TRBJ2-1|TRBV4-3
TGCGCCAGCAGCCAAGATCGGGGACTAGGGGGACTAGGCTCCTACAATGAGCAGTTCTTC
CASSQDRGLGGLGSYNEQFF
>TRBD1|-|TRBJ2-3|TRBV7-2
TGTGCCAGCACCCCCGGACAGGCATCAGATACGCAGTATTTT
CASTPGQASDTQYF
>-|few|TRBJ1-3|TRBV5-1
TGCGCCAGCAGAGAGTCTGACTCTGGAAACACCATATATTTT
CASRESDSGNTIYF
>TRBD1|-|TRBJ1-4|TRBV2
TGTGCCAGCAGTCTTACAGGGGTCGGTAATGAAAAACTGTTTTTT
CASSLTGVGNEKLFF
>-|-|TRBJ1-1|TRBV6-5
TGTGCCAGCAGTTACGGGAGCGATGGATCCCCGGCTTTCTTT
CASSYGSDGSPAFF
>-|-|TRBJ2-3|TRBV4-1
TGCGCCAGCAGCCAAGATTCGTTGAGGACACCAAGGGCAGATACGCAGTATTTT
CASSQDSLRTPRADTQYF
>-|few|TRBJ1-1|TRBV10-1
TGCGCCAGCAGCGGCGCGGGGTACACTGAAGCTTTCTTT
CASSGAGYTEAFF
>TRBD2|once|TRBJ2-3|TRBV5-4
TGTGCCAGCAGTCAAAGCGGGGGGGCCACAGATACGCAGTATTTT
CASSQSGGATDTQYF
>-|-|TRBJ1-1|TRBV2
TGTGCCACCTCGCCCACTAGAGCGAACACTGAAGCTTTCTTT
CATSPTRANTEAFF